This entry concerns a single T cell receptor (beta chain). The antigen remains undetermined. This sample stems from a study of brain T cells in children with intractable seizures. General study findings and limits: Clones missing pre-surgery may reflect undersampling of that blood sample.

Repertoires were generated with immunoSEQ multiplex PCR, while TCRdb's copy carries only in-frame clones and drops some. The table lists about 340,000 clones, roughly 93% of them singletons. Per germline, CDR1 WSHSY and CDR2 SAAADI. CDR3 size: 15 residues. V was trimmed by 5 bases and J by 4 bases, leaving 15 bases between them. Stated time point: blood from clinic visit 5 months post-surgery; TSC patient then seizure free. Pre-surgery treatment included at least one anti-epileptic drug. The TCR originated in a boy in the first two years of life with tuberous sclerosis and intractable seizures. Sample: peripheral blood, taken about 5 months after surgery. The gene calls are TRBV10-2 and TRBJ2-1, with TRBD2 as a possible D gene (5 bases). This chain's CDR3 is CASSREPRGYNEQFF. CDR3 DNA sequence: TGCGCCAGCAGTAGGGAGCCCCGGGGATACAATGAGCAGTTCTTC.